These 30 T cell receptor beta chains originate from one sample sequenced in a study of shared clonotypes between healthy human individuals (dated by TCRdb to 2019 to 2021). Library method: the immunoSEQ multiplex PCR assay. Drawn from immuneACCESS, this table holds only the in-frame rearrangements with V and J called that TCRdb kept. Clones are partly lost; checked studies trace under half to an unresolved V gene and leave the rest unexplained. Counted in this sample were 800,000 or so clones; around 96% of them appeared once. About 0.25% of the sample lies in the top ten. CD8 naive samples were obtained by positive selection for CCR7 among CD45RO-negative cells, yielding a CD45RA+CCR7+ population from which TemRA cells were excluded. Sequencing was done on a sample of naive CD8+ T cells sorted from blood. What the cell subset or site label conveys for this sample: CD45RA+CCR7+. These receptors were collected from a man aged 30 to 39 in good health.

The rearrangement joins TRBV4-1 to TRBJ2-5; 8 bases are a match to TRBD1. The V and J ends lost 1 base and 9 bases, in that order; junction bases with no gene match: 10. CDR1 and CDR2 from the germline V gene are MGHRA and YSYEKL. This CDR3 comprises 15 residues. The CDR3 bases are TGCGCCAGCAGCCAAGGTGACAGGGGCCTCGAGCCCCAGTACTTC. This gives the protein CASSQGDRGLEPQYF.

V and J are TRBV10-1 and TRBJ2-1; the D is unclear. V was trimmed by 6 bases and J by 7 bases, leaving 19 bases between them. Per the germline V gene, CDR1 is WNHNN and CDR2 is SYGVQD (reference sequence). The CDR3 runs to 15 residues. CDR3 in amino acids: CASRPDSGGVNEQFF. CDR3 DNA: TGCGCCAGCAGACCCGACTCCGGTGGAGTTAATGAGCAGTTCTTC.

The genes are TRBV9 and TRBJ1-4; 8 bases match TRBD1. The ends lost 3 bases at V and 8 bases at J; junction bases unmatched: 12. Per germline, CDR1 SGDLS and CDR2 YYNGEE. CDR3 size: 16 residues. The CDR3 loop is CASSASAGTGVEKLFF. CDR3 in DNA: TGTGCCAGCAGCGCTTCAGCCGGGACAGGCGTCGAAAAACTGTTTTTT.

This chain connects TRBV27 to TRBJ2-1, with TRBD2 identical over 8 bases. Germline loops: CDR1 MNHEY, CDR2 SMNVEV (reference sequence). The CDR3 loop spans 16 amino acids. Trimming removed 7 bases from V and 5 bases from J; junction bases left unmatched: 13. DNA for the CDR3: TGTGCCAGCACCCGGGTCGGGGGGGGAGACGACAATGAGCAGTTCTTC. Encoded protein: CASTRVGGGDDNEQFF.

For this clone: At the DNA level, this CDR3 is encoded by other sequences in the same sample as well. V is TRBV6-5 and J is TRBJ2-1; D not resolved. This CDR3 comprises 12 residues. Deletions cut 1 base from V and 9 bases from J, with 7 bases between. Germline CDR1 and CDR2: MNHEY and SVGAGI. The CDR3 nucleotides read TGTGCCAGCAGTTACTGGGGTAGTGAGCAGTTCTTC. Translating gives CASSYWGSEQFF.

The chain couples TRBV7-9 to TRBJ2-5; no clear D. V was shortened by 8 bases and J by 3 bases, with 19 bases between the two germline ends. Germline V lookup: CDR1 SEHNR, CDR2 FQNEAQ (reference sequence). The CDR3 runs 15 residues. DNA for the CDR3: TGTGCCAGCGGGGTAGCACACTTGGACGAAGAGACCCAGTACTTC. Translated: CASGVAHLDEETQYF.

This sequence joins TRBV4-1 and TRBJ2-1, with a weak D call TRBD2 (5 bases). This CDR3 spans 16 amino acids. The germline gives CDR1 MGHRA, CDR2 YSYEKL. V lost 1 base and J 1 base, leaving 11 bases between the germline ends. The CDR3 region is CASSQVRGRSYNEQFF. CDR3 nucleotides: TGCGCCAGCAGCCAAGTCCGAGGGCGGTCCTACAATGAGCAGTTCTTC.

This clone has a single count. The chain joins TRBV5-1 to TRBJ2-5; D is unclear. The CDR3 sequence is 14 residues long. Germline V gives CDR1 SGHRS, CDR2 YFSETQ. The V end lost 4 bases, the J end lost 5 bases, and 15 bases lay between the germline ends. For the CDR3, the DNA is TGCGCCAGCAGCCACGCGACTGGTCGGGAGACCCAGTACTTC. It translates to CASSHATGRETQYF. Looking up the rest from reference TRBV5-1 and TRBJ2-5 gives the full variable domain: KAGVTQTPRYLIKTRGQQVTLSCSPISGHRSVSWYQQTPGQGLQFLFEYFSETQRNKGNFPGRFSGRQFSNSRSEMNVSTLELGDSALYLCASSHATGRETQYFGPGTRLLVL.

The V call is TRBV5-6, the J call TRBJ2-5, with D unclear. CDR3 length: 17 residues. CDR1 and CDR2 (germline): SGHDT, YYEEEE. Between the trimmed V and J ends, which lost 2 bases and 5 bases, there was a span of 22 bases. This CDR3 reads CASSLTTGLGIRETQYF. As DNA, the CDR3 is TGTGCCAGCAGCTTAACTACGGGCCTGGGGATAAGGGAGACCCAGTACTTC. The full variable domain, its missing parts supplied by reference TRBV5-6 and TRBJ2-5, is DAGVTQSPTHLIKTRGQQVTLRCSPKSGHDTVSWYQQALGQGPQFIFQYYEEEERQRGNFPDRFSGHQFPNYSSELNVNALLLGDSALYLCASSLTTGLGIRETQYFGPGTRLLVL.

This clone has just one count. Other DNA sequences in the same sample also yield this CDR3. This chain uses TRBV29-1 with TRBJ2-3; possibly TRBD1 for D (6 bases). The CDR3 contains 15 residues. The V end was cut by 0 bases, the J end by 3 bases, with 13 bases between. The germline CDR1 and CDR2 sequences are SQVTM and ANQGSEA. CDR3: CSVEDRGGRTDTQYF. As DNA, the CDR3 is TGCAGCGTTGAAGATAGAGGGGGTAGAACAGATACGCAGTATTTT.

The chain is built from TRBV12-5 and TRBJ1-1; no clear D gene. V gave up 4 bases and J gave up 4 bases, with 10 bases separating them. Germline CDR1 reads LGHNT; CDR2 reads FRNRAP. This CDR3 is 13 amino acids long. The chain's CDR3 is CASGYRVGTEAFF. CDR3 nucleotide sequence: TGTGCTAGTGGTTATCGGGTTGGCACTGAAGCTTTCTTT.

This chain uses TRBV2 with TRBJ2-7; 10 bases are shared with TRBD1. J was trimmed by 4 bases and V by 6 bases; bases with no gene match: 3. Germline V gives CDR1 SNHLY, CDR2 FYNNEI. This CDR3 contains 13 residues. The CDR3 here is CASRTGGVYEQYF. The CDR3 coding sequence is TGTGCCAGCAGGACAGGGGGCGTGTACGAGCAGTACTTC.

V is TRBV27 and J is TRBJ1-5; unclear D gene. Trimming took 6 bases from V and 0 from J, leaving 9 bases between them. The CDR3 consists of 14 residues. Germline CDR1 is MNHEY and CDR2 is SMNVEV (reference sequence). CDR3 DNA sequence: TGTGCCAGCAGGGAACAGTATAGCAATCAGCCCCAGCATTTT. Protein: CASREQYSNQPQHF.

This chain joins TRBV28 and TRBJ2-3; 11 nucleotides agree with TRBD2. V gave up 4 bases and J gave up 6 bases; unmatched junction bases: 9. CDR1 and CDR2 (germline): MDHEN, SYDVKM. The CDR3 covers 16 residues. CDR3 in amino acids: CASSSIAGGPRDTQYF. Here the CDR3 DNA reads TGTGCCAGCAGTTCGATAGCGGGAGGGCCTCGGGATACGCAGTATTTT.

The rearrangement links TRBV6-5 to TRBJ1-5, with D possibly being TRBD1 (5 bases). Looked up from germline, CDR1 is MNHEY and CDR2 is SVGAGI. The V and J ends lost 5 bases and 5 bases respectively, with 16 bases between them. CDR3 length equals 15 residues. The CDR3 nucleotides read TGTGCCAGCAGTACATATTTAGGGGCCGATCAGCCCCAGCATTTT. Its protein product is CASSTYLGADQPQHF.

This sequence joins TRBV19 and TRBJ2-7, with a possible D match to TRBD1 (5 bases). This CDR3 is built from 13 residues. Germline CDR1 reads LNHDA; CDR2 reads SQIVND (reference sequence). Trimming removed 3 bases from V and 4 bases from J, with 10 bases in between. The CDR3 spells CASSIGHLYEQYF. For the CDR3, the DNA is TGTGCCAGTAGTATCGGACACCTGTACGAGCAGTACTTC.

This clone was found a few times. V and J are TRBV4-1 and TRBJ2-1; 7 positions agree with TRBD2. Germline CDR1 and CDR2: MGHRA and YSYEKL. V shed 5 bases, J shed 0 bases, and the junction held 7 bases outside the gene matches. The CDR3 sequence is 16 residues long. CDR3 protein: CASSFRLAPSYNEQFF. The CDR3 DNA follows: TGCGCCAGCAGCTTCCGACTAGCTCCCTCCTACAATGAGCAGTTCTTC.

The CDR3 coding sequence is TGTGCCAGCAGCAAGGACACTAACACTGAAGCTTTCTTT. Translation gives CASSKDTNTEAFF. This chain uses TRBV5-6 with TRBJ1-1, with D tentatively TRBD1 (5 bases). Trimming pared 4 bases from V and 2 bases from J, leaving 9 bases between. Germline CDR1 and CDR2: SGHDT and YYEEEE. The CDR3 extends over 13 amino acids.

The rearrangement uses TRBV10-2 and TRBJ2-7; perhaps TRBD1 as D (5 bases). With 2 bases removed from V and 3 bases from J, the gap between germline ends came to 17 bases. The germline gives CDR1 WSHSY, CDR2 SAAADI. CDR3 length: 16 amino acids. The CDR3: CASSEGRMDTGYEQYF. In nucleotides, the CDR3 is TGCGCCAGCAGTGAGGGAAGGATGGACACTGGCTACGAGCAGTACTTC.

The CDR3 nucleotides are TGTGCCAGCACTCGGGAGGGGGCGCGGGGCTACACCTTC. Translated, it gives CASTREGARGYTF. The chain combines TRBV28 with TRBJ1-2; 7 bases are a match to TRBD1. CDR1 and CDR2 from the germline V gene are MDHEN and SYDVKM. The V segment lost 7 bases and the J segment 8 bases; nucleotides outside the gene matches: 10. The CDR3 covers 13 residues.

Of note for this clone: The sample has other DNA sequences that encode this CDR3 too. This chain links TRBV7-9 with TRBJ2-2; D unresolved. Trimming stripped 6 bases from V and 5 bases from J, with 4 bases between. Germline V gene lookup returns CDR1 SEHNR and CDR2 FQNEAQ (reference sequence). This CDR3 is built from 11 residues. CDR3 bases: TGTGCCAGCAGGGGGACCGGGGAGCTGTTTTTT. Protein sequence: CASRGTGELFF.

CDR3 sequence: CASSWGTSGIHEQFF. CDR3 nucleotides: TGTGCCAGCAGTTGGGGGACTAGCGGGATCCATGAGCAGTTCTTC. This chain joins TRBV27 and TRBJ2-1, with 13 bases identical to TRBD2. Germline V gene data show CDR1 as MNHEY and CDR2 as SMNVEV (reference sequence). This CDR3 comprises 15 residues. V was clipped by 4 bases and J by 8 bases; unmatched bases: 5.

In its sample, this clone was seen once. This sequence joins TRBV7-9 and TRBJ2-3; tentative D call: TRBD2 (6 bases). V shed 5 bases and J shed 2 bases, with 11 bases lying between them. The CDR3 runs 14 residues. Germline CDR1 SEHNR, CDR2 FQNEAQ (reference sequence). CDR3 region: CASSLSGFTDTQYF. The CDR3 DNA reads as TGTGCCAGCAGCCTAAGCGGGTTCACAGATACGCAGTATTTT. Full variable domain (rest looked up from reference TRBV7-9 and TRBJ2-3): DTGVSQNPRHKITKRGQNVTFRCDPISEHNRLYWYRQTLGQGPEFLTYFQNEAQLEKSRLLSDRFSAERPKGSFSTLEIQRTEQGDSAMYLCASSLSGFTDTQYFGPGTRLTVL.

The chain carries TRBV12-5 and TRBJ2-1; D is undetermined. The CDR3 extends over 11 amino acids. Trimming removed 3 bases at V and 8 bases at J, with 5 bases between. CDR1 and CDR2 from the germline V gene are LGHNT and FRNRAP. The CDR3 bases are TGTGCTAGTGGTTTCGGACATGAGCAGTTCTTC. Residues: CASGFGHEQFF.

J is TRBJ2-2 and V is TRBV9; TRBD2 matches 16 bases. J lost 4 bases, V lost 0 bases, and 3 bases had no gene match. The CDR3 totals 18 residues. Per germline, CDR1 SGDLS and CDR2 YYNGEE. The CDR3 here is CASSVGGLAGGPTGELFF. The CDR3 DNA follows: TGTGCCAGCAGCGTAGGGGGACTAGCGGGAGGGCCCACCGGGGAGCTGTTTTTT.

This rearrangement joins TRBV7-9 to TRBJ2-2, with D unresolved. The CDR3 runs 14 residues. CDR1 SEHNR and CDR2 FQNEAQ come from the germline V gene (reference sequence). The germline V and J ends were trimmed by 11 bases and 6 bases, with 19 bases remaining between them. CDR3 nucleotides: TGTGCCGCCGAACCGATCCTTGGCGCCGGGGAGCTGTTTTTT. This codes for CAAEPILGAGELFF. Using reference TRBV7-9 and TRBJ2-2 for the parts outside the CDR3, the full variable domain is DTGVSQNPRHKITKRGQNVTFRCDPISEHNRLYWYRQTLGQGPEFLTYFQNEAQLEKSRLLSDRFSAERPKGSFSTLEIQRTEQGDSAMYLCAAEPILGAGELFFGEGSRLTVL.

The gene calls are TRBV14 and TRBJ2-7; perhaps TRBD2 as D (5 bases). This CDR3 region has 16 residues. V lost 1 base, J lost 5 bases, and 18 bases lay in between. In germline, CDR1 is SGHDN, CDR2 FVKESK. DNA of the CDR3: TGTGCCAGCAGCCAAGTTGTTAGCTCGAGGGTCGACGAGCAGTACTTC. It encodes CASSQVVSSRVDEQYF. Variable domain in full (rest from reference TRBV14 and TRBJ2-7): EAGVTQFPSHSVIEKGQTVTLRCDPISGHDNLYWYRRVMGKEIKFLLHFVKESKQDESGMPNNRFLAERTGGTYSTLKVQPAELEDSGVYFCASSQVVSSRVDEQYFGPGTRLTVT.

The chain has TRBV4-1 and TRBJ1-2, with a weak D call TRBD1 (6 bases). Germline V gives CDR1 MGHRA, CDR2 YSYEKL. V gave up 1 base and J gave up 4 bases, with 13 bases separating them. This CDR3 spans 15 amino acids. The CDR3 bases are TGCGCCAGCAGCCAAGTCGCTCAGGGGTCCTATGGCTACACCTTC. Translated, it gives CASSQVAQGSYGYTF.

V usage is TRBV7-9 and J usage is TRBJ2-7; D not resolved. The CDR3 spans 12 residues. The germline V and J ends were trimmed by 8 bases and 0 bases, with 8 bases remaining between them. CDR1 is SEHNR, CDR2 FQNEAQ, per germline (reference sequence). In DNA, the CDR3 is TGTGCCAGCCACAGCTCCTCCTACGAGCAGTACTTC. Protein sequence: CASHSSSYEQYF.

The J gene is TRBJ2-7, the V gene TRBV15; tentatively, D is TRBD1 (6 bases). V lost 5 bases and J 0 bases, leaving 17 bases between the germline ends. Germline values: CDR1 LNHNV, CDR2 YYDKDF (reference sequence). The CDR3 runs to 16 residues. The CDR3 loop reads CATSPEGRGSSYEQYF. The CDR3 DNA follows: TGTGCCACCAGCCCCGAAGGAAGGGGGAGCTCCTACGAGCAGTACTTC.